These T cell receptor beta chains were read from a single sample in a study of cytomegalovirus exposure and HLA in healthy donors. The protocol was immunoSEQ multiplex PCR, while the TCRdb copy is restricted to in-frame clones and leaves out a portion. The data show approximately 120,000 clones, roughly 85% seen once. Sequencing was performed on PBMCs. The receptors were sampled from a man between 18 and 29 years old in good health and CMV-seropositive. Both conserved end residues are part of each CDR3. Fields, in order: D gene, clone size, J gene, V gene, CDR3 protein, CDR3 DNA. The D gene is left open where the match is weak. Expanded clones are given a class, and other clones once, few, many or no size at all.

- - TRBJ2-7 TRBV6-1 CASTSSYEQYF TGTGCCAGCACGTCCTCCTACGAGCAGTACTTC
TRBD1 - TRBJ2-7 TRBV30 CAWGPTGKSSYEQYF TGTGCCTGGGGCCCGACAGGGAAGAGCTCCTACGAGCAGTACTTC
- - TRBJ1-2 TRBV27 CASSSEGLYGYTF TGTGCCAGCAGTTCCGAGGGTCTCTATGGCTACACCTTC
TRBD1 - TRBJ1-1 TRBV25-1 CASSAQGARTEAFF TGTGCCAGCAGTGCACAGGGGGCGCGAACTGAAGCTTTCTTT
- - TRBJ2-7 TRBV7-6 CASSLAGQGSYEQYF TGTGCCAGCAGCTTAGCAGGGCAGGGATCCTACGAGCAGTACTTC
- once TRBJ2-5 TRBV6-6 CASSYQRAQETQYF TGTGCCAGCAGTTACCAGCGGGCACAAGAGACCCAGTACTTC
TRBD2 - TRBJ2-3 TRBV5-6 CASSILAGGSDTQYF TGTGCCAGCAGCATCCTAGCGGGGGGGTCAGATACGCAGTATTTT
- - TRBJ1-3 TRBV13 CASSLFTAGNTIYF TGTGCCAGCAGCTTGTTTACGGCTGGAAACACCATATATTTT
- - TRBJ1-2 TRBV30 CAWSALSGDGYTF TGTGCCTGGAGTGCCCTCTCAGGGGATGGCTACACCTTC
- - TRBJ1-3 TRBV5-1 CASSLSVGYSGNTIYF TGCGCCAGCAGCCTGAGCGTCGGATACTCTGGAAACACCATATATTTT
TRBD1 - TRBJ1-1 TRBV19 CASSMFTGVNTEAFF TGTGCCAGTAGTATGTTCACAGGGGTGAACACTGAAGCTTTCTTT
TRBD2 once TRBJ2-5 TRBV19 CASRPTAGGPETQYF TGTGCCAGTAGACCAACCGCGGGGGGGCCGGAGACCCAGTACTTC
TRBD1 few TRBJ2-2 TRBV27 CASRRGQGATGELFF TGTGCCAGCAGGAGGGGACAGGGGGCAACCGGGGAGCTGTTTTTT
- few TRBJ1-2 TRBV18 CASSPRQGDGYTF TGTGCCAGCTCACCACGGCAGGGTGATGGCTACACCTTC
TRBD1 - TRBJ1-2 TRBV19 CASSITGVSGYTF TGTGCCAGTAGTATTACAGGGGTCAGCGGCTACACCTTC
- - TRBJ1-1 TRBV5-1 CASSLEPGLDPINTEAFF TGCGCCAGCAGCTTGGAGCCAGGCCTGGATCCGATCAACACTGAAGCTTTCTTT
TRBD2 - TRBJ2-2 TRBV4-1 CASSPTPLSGGPPGELFF TGCGCCAGCAGCCCAACTCCCCTTAGCGGGGGGCCCCCCGGGGAGCTGTTTTTT